The 22 T cell receptor beta chains in this list originate from one sample, sequenced in a study of Ad26.COV2.S vaccination and SARS-CoV-2 variants. Assay used: immunoSEQ multiplex PCR; TCRdb lists only in-frame clones, some missing. The data show about half a million clones, 80% to 90% seen once. Described treatment: approximately 18 received Ad26.COV2.S at low or high dose, single or two shots; about 5 received placebo; per-sample allocation not given. It was on day 63 after the first vaccine or placebo injection that samples were taken. Sample: peripheral blood, taken in a trial of Ad26.COV2.S vaccine versus placebo. The receptor set was obtained from a person between 18 and 65 years old who received the Ad26.COV2.S COVID-19 vaccine or a placebo.

The CDR3, as DNA: TGTGCCAGCAGTCGACACAACCGGGACAGGGTGGGCGAGCAGTACTTC. Translation gives CASSRHNRDRVGEQYF. The chain is built from TRBV6-2 or TRBV6-3 and TRBJ2-7; 9 bases align to TRBD1. The CDR3 totals 16 residues. The V segment lost 5 bases and the J segment 6 bases; nucleotides outside the gene matches: 14. In germline, CDR1 is MNHEY, CDR2 SVGEGT.

This clone was detected once. The rearrangement joins TRBV14 to TRBJ1-6; 10 nucleotides align to TRBD1. Losses at the gene ends were 6 bases for V and 9 bases for J; bases not matched to a gene: 8. This CDR3 has 15 amino acids. Looked up from germline, CDR1 is SGHDN and CDR2 is FVKESK. The CDR3 DNA reads as TGTGCCAGCAGGGAGTCCGGGACAGGGGTTTCACCCCTCCACTTT. Its translation: CASRESGTGVSPLHF.

This clone was observed a handful of times. This sequence joins TRBV7-6 and TRBJ1-5, with a possible D match to TRBD1 (6 bases). The germline CDR1 and CDR2 sequences are SGHVS and FNYEAQ. This CDR3 region has 14 residues. The V gene lost 2 bases and the J gene lost 6 bases, with 11 bases spanning the gap. The CDR3 loop reads CASSLQGYGQPQHF. Written as DNA, the CDR3 is TGTGCCAGCAGCTTACAGGGGTATGGTCAGCCCCAGCATTTT.

The V gene is TRBV15, the J gene TRBJ2-4; D is possibly TRBD1 (5 bases). The ends were cut back, 4 bases at V and 0 bases at J, with 10 bases in the middle. Germline V gene sequence: CDR1 LNHNV, CDR2 YYDKDF (reference sequence). The CDR3 loop spans 15 amino acids. CDR3: CATSITGLAKNIQYF. The DNA for the CDR3 is TGTGCCACCAGCATAACAGGTCTAGCCAAAAACATTCAGTACTTC.

The rearrangement joins TRBV7-9 to TRBJ1-2; D is perhaps TRBD1 (6 bases). The V end lost 7 bases, the J end lost 8 bases, and 17 bases lay between the germline ends. Germline V CDR1 and CDR2: SEHNR, FQNEAQ (reference sequence). This CDR3 has 13 residues. The DNA of the CDR3 is TGTGCCAGCAACAAAAAGGGGGTCTGGGGCTACACCTTC. Translation: CASNKKGVWGYTF.

V is TRBV7-2 and J is TRBJ1-2, with D unclear. Trimming pared 0 bases from V and 4 bases from J, leaving 24 bases between. Germline V gene lookup returns CDR1 SGHTA and CDR2 FQGNSA. The CDR3 consists of 19 residues. Here the CDR3 DNA reads TGTGCCAGCAGCTTAGCGGGGTGGTCAGGACGATTTCTTGCCTATGGCTACACCTTC. Protein sequence: CASSLAGWSGRFLAYGYTF.

This sequence joins TRBV5-1 and TRBJ2-5; D may be TRBD1 (5 bases). Germline V gives CDR1 SGHRS, CDR2 YFSETQ. V lost 1 base and J lost 1, with 11 bases in between. The CDR3 totals 15 residues. In DNA form, the CDR3 reads TGCGCCAGCAGCTTGTGGGCAGGGCCCCAAGAGACCCAGTACTTC. It translates to CASSLWAGPQETQYF.

This chain links TRBV6-4 with TRBJ2-1; 8 bases are shared with TRBD2. The length of the CDR3 is 14 residues. The germline gives CDR1 MRHNA, CDR2 SNTAGT. Trimming took 1 base from V and 9 from J; bases not matched to a gene: 5. This CDR3 is CASSDLAGLGEQFF. The CDR3 bases are TGTGCCAGCAGTGACTTAGCGGGATTGGGTGAGCAGTTCTTC.

Only a few counts were recorded for this clone. The V call is TRBV7-9, the J call TRBJ1-2, with no clear D. V shed 3 bases and J shed 0 bases, with 11 bases lying between them. Germline V gene data show CDR1 as SEHNR and CDR2 as FQNEAQ (reference sequence). This CDR3 has 15 residues. The CDR3 sequence is CASSLSGSTNYGYTF. CDR3 bases: TGTGCCAGCAGCTTGTCCGGATCCACTAACTATGGCTACACCTTC.

The chain carries TRBV18 and TRBJ2-1; maybe TRBD1 (6 bases). The CDR3 runs to 15 residues. From germline, CDR1 is KGHSH and CDR2 LQKENI. The V end lost 2 bases, the J end lost 1 base, and 9 bases lay between the germline ends. Here the CDR3 reads CASSPDRLSYNEQFF. DNA for the CDR3: TGTGCCAGCTCACCAGACAGGCTTTCCTACAATGAGCAGTTCTTC.

CDR3 protein: CASSRWEYYNEQFF. CDR3 DNA: TGCGCCAGCAGCCGGTGGGAATATTACAATGAGCAGTTCTTC. This rearrangement joins TRBV5-1 to TRBJ2-1; no clear D gene. Germline CDR1 SGHRS, CDR2 YFSETQ. The V and J ends lost 4 bases and 4 bases respectively, with 12 bases between them. This CDR3 spans 14 amino acids.

This rearrangement joins TRBV5-4 to TRBJ2-3; a possible D gene is TRBD1 (6 bases). The germline CDR1 and CDR2 sequences are SGHNT and YYREEE (reference sequence). Trimming took 0 bases from V and 8 from J, leaving 13 bases between them. The CDR3 length is 14 residues. The CDR3 protein is CASSLAGLGATQYF. The CDR3 DNA reads TGTGCCAGCAGCTTGGCGGGGCTGGGGGCTACGCAGTATTTT.

This clone was observed a few times. V is TRBV3-1 (or the pseudogene TRBV3-2) and J is TRBJ2-7; TRBD1 aligns across 8 bases. The J segment lost 3 bases and the V segment lost 4 bases, leaving 5 bases of the junction unmatched. From germline, CDR1 is LGHDT and CDR2 YNNKEL (reference sequence). The CDR3 length is 14 residues. This CDR3 is CASSPTGTGYEQYF. CDR3 DNA sequence: TGTGCCAGCAGCCCGACCGGGACAGGCTACGAGCAGTACTTC.

The chain recombines TRBV29-1 with TRBJ2-7, with D possibly being TRBD2 (5 bases). The CDR3 consists of 13 residues. Germline V CDR1 and CDR2: SQVTM, ANQGSEA. The V gene lost 4 bases and the J gene lost 0 bases, with 10 bases spanning the gap. CDR3 sequence reads: CSVVEGSSYEQYF. CDR3 coding DNA: TGCAGCGTTGTAGAGGGCAGCTCCTACGAGCAGTACTTC.

The rearrangement links TRBV6-2 or TRBV6-3 to TRBJ1-2; D is possibly TRBD1 (6 bases). The CDR3 loop spans 14 amino acids. Germline CDR1 is MNHEY and CDR2 is SVGEGT. V lost 6 bases to trimming and J lost 10 bases, with 21 bases between them. CDR3 residues: CASSRRDTIFNYTF. The CDR3 nucleotides are TGTGCCAGCAGCCGCCGGGACACTATCTTCAACTACACCTTC.

V is TRBV30 and J is TRBJ2-1; 7 bases are shared with TRBD1. Germline V gene data show CDR1 as GTSNPN and CDR2 as SVGIG (reference sequence). The CDR3 totals 12 residues. Trimming took 3 bases from V and 8 from J; bases not matched to a gene: 4. This CDR3 reads CAWRGTEHEQFF. Written as DNA, the CDR3 is TGTGCCTGGAGGGGGACAGAGCATGAGCAGTTCTTC.

This clone was seen once. V is TRBV24-1 and J is TRBJ2-1; D tentatively reads TRBD1 or TRBD2 (5 bases each). CDR3 length: 16 amino acids. Germline V CDR1 and CDR2: KGHDR, SFDVKD. V was clipped by 3 bases and J by 8 bases, with 19 bases between them. CDR3 nucleotides: TGTGCCACCAGTGATACCCCGAACGGGGCATACGATGAGCAGTTCTTC. Protein product: CATSDTPNGAYDEQFF.

The rearrangement links TRBV7-9 to TRBJ1-5; 8 nucleotides align to TRBD1. The trim removed 4 bases at V and 7 bases at J, leaving 9 bases unmatched. Germline CDR1 and CDR2: SEHNR and FQNEAQ (reference sequence). The CDR3 totals 15 residues. The CDR3 DNA follows: TGTGCCAGCAGCTCCGCCGTACAGGGGGGCCAGCCCCAGCATTTT. It translates to CASSSAVQGGQPQHF.

This rearrangement joins TRBV28 to TRBJ1-1; D may be TRBD1 (5 bases). The germline V gene has CDR1 MDHEN and CDR2 SYDVKM. V was clipped by 5 bases and J by 7 bases, with 23 bases between them. The CDR3 extends over 16 amino acids. As DNA, the CDR3 is TGTGCCAGCAGTCCGTCACGGACAAACCCCTCCGATGAAGCTTTCTTT. It specifies CASSPSRTNPSDEAFF.

The genes are TRBV4-2 and TRBJ1-3; tentative D call: TRBD1 (5 bases). Germline values: CDR1 LGHNA, CDR2 YNFKEQ. V gave up 5 bases and J gave up 4 bases, with 18 bases separating them. This CDR3 is built from 16 residues. The CDR3 here is CASSRLPRGGGNTIYF. CDR3 nucleotide sequence: TGTGCCAGCAGCAGGCTCCCACGGGGCGGAGGAAACACCATATATTTT.

CDR3 DNA: TGTGCCAGCAGTTTAGGGGTGCCGGGGGCGCGGTACTTC. Protein sequence: CASSLGVPGARYF. The genes are TRBV28 and TRBJ2-7; D might be TRBD1 or TRBD2, each matching 6 bases. The CDR3 has 13 amino acids. From germline, CDR1 is MDHEN and CDR2 SYDVKM. The V end was cut by 2 bases, the J end by 12 bases, with 17 bases between.

This clone was counted between two and nine times. This chain links TRBV25-1 with TRBJ1-2; TRBD1 aligns across 8 bases. Looked up from germline, CDR1 is MGHDK and CDR2 is SYGVNS. The CDR3 covers 18 residues. V shed 1 base, J shed 5 bases, and the junction held 15 bases outside the gene matches. CDR3 region: CASSECLTARQGRYGYTF. CDR3 sequence (DNA): TGTGCCAGCAGTGAATGTCTGACCGCGAGACAGGGGAGGTATGGCTACACCTTC.